Below are 27 T cell receptor beta chains sequenced from a single sample in a study of cytomegalovirus exposure and HLA in healthy donors. Primers included in the PCR were 60 Vbeta and 13 Jbeta primers. Data came from immunoSEQ multiplex PCR; TCRdb stores just in-frame clones and leaves some out. In the table there are about 200,000 clones, around 80% of which are singletons. Sequencing used PBMCs. The receptors come from a boy younger than 10 in good health and CMV-seronegative.

Remarks on this clone: One end of the junction fails to match germline, which may point to a read error. The same CDR3 is also encoded by other DNA sequences in this sample. J is TRBJ2-3 and V is TRBV7-3; D is possibly TRBD2 (5 bases). CDR1 is SGHTA, CDR2 FQGTGA, per germline. The CDR3 is 17 residues long. CDR3 DNA: TGCGCCAGCAGCCTTGGTTTTGGGAGCGCTAGCACAGATACGCAGTATTTT. Residues: CASSLGFGSASTDTQYF.

The chain is built from TRBV14 and TRBJ2-2, with D possibly being TRBD1 (5 bases). The CDR3 loop spans 15 amino acids. The ends were cut back, 5 bases at V and 1 base at J, with 11 bases in the middle. Germline V gene sequence: CDR1 SGHDN, CDR2 FVKESK. CDR3 DNA: TGTGCCAGCAGCGCAGGGTCGGGGAACACCGGGGAGCTGTTTTTT. Protein sequence: CASSAGSGNTGELFF.

V gene TRBV30 combines with J gene TRBJ2-1, with TRBD2 identical over 7 bases. Germline V lookup: CDR1 GTSNPN, CDR2 SVGIG (reference sequence). The CDR3 contains 13 residues. V lost 0 bases, J lost 10 bases, and 6 bases stayed unmatched. The CDR3 DNA is TGTGCCTGGAGTGTACGGCGGGGGACCGAGCAGTTCTTC. Translated: CAWSVRRGTEQFF.

The chain has TRBV9 and TRBJ2-4; D is perhaps TRBD1 (5 bases). V gave up 7 bases and J gave up 5 bases, with 16 bases separating them. The CDR3 totals 14 residues. Per germline, CDR1 SGDLS and CDR2 YYNGEE. CDR3 nucleotide sequence: TGTGCCAGCGGTCCCGAAGGGGTTGAAAACATTCAGTACTTC. Translation gives CASGPEGVENIQYF.

The chain employs TRBV2 and TRBJ2-1; 14 bases are a match to TRBD2. The CDR3 consists of 13 residues. Germline trimming cut 9 bases from V and 7 bases from J; bases unmatched to any gene: 2. CDR1 and CDR2 from the germline V gene are SNHLY and FYNNEI. CDR3 DNA: TGTGCCAGGGGACTAGCGGGGGCAAATGAGCAGTTCTTC. Residues: CARGLAGANEQFF. Complete variable domain (other parts from reference TRBV2 and TRBJ2-1): EPEVTQTPSHQVTQMGQEVILRCVPISNHLYFYWYRQILGQKVEFLVSFYNNEISEKSEIFDDQFSVERPDGSNFTLKIRSTKLEDSAMYFCARGLAGANEQFFGPGTRLTVL.

The V call is TRBV2, the J call TRBJ2-5; TRBD1 is a possible D gene (6 bases). Germline lookup yields CDR1 SNHLY and CDR2 FYNNEI. Trimming pared 9 bases from V and 2 bases from J, leaving 10 bases between. CDR3 length: 12 amino acids. CDR3 protein: CARGAEQETQYF. The DNA of the CDR3 is TGTGCCAGGGGGGCAGAGCAAGAGACCCAGTACTTC. The whole variable domain, remainder taken from reference TRBV2 and TRBJ2-5, is EPEVTQTPSHQVTQMGQEVILRCVPISNHLYFYWYRQILGQKVEFLVSFYNNEISEKSEIFDDQFSVERPDGSNFTLKIRSTKLEDSAMYFCARGAEQETQYFGPGTRLLVL.

The V and J genes are TRBV25-1 and TRBJ1-1; tentative D call: TRBD1 (5 bases). The germline V gene encodes CDR1 MGHDK and CDR2 SYGVNS. The V end was cut by 2 bases, the J end by 5 bases, with 9 bases between. The CDR3 totals 13 residues. The chain's CDR3 is CASSEAGYTEAFF. The DNA for the CDR3 is TGTGCCAGCAGTGAAGCAGGGTATACTGAAGCTTTCTTT. Drawing the rest from reference TRBV25-1 and TRBJ1-1, the complete variable domain is EADIYQTPRYLVIGTGKKITLECSQTMGHDKMYWYQQDPGMELHLIHYSYGVNSTEKGDLSSESTVSRIRTEHFPLTLESARPSHTSQYLCASSEAGYTEAFFGQGTRLTVV.

This chain joins TRBV7-9 and TRBJ1-2; maybe TRBD1 (5 bases). CDR1 and CDR2 from the germline V gene are SEHNR and FQNEAQ (reference sequence). V was clipped by 1 base and J by 0 bases, with 15 bases between them. This CDR3 contains 17 residues. The CDR3 sequence: CASSLGGRQGPNYGYTF. Written as DNA, the CDR3 is TGTGCCAGCAGCTTAGGTGGTCGGCAGGGCCCTAACTATGGCTACACCTTC.

This chain uses TRBV7-9 with TRBJ1-1; D is possibly TRBD1 (6 bases). Germline V gene sequence: CDR1 SEHNR, CDR2 FQNEAQ (reference sequence). The CDR3 has 13 residues. V lost 8 bases and J lost 7, with 17 bases in between. CDR3 sequence: CASCPPGDLEAFF. The CDR3 coding sequence is TGTGCCAGCTGCCCTCCAGGGGACCTTGAAGCTTTCTTT.

This chain connects TRBV7-9 to TRBJ1-2; 8 bases fit TRBD1. Trimming at V came to 2 bases and at J to 6 bases, leaving 2 bases not matched to a gene. Germline V gene sequence: CDR1 SEHNR, CDR2 FQNEAQ (reference sequence). The CDR3 has 13 residues. CDR3 sequence reads: CASSLQGAHGYTF. CDR3 DNA: TGTGCCAGCAGCTTACAGGGGGCGCATGGCTACACCTTC.

Turning to this clone: The sample carries other DNA sequences with the same CDR3. This chain joins TRBV7-9 and TRBJ1-1, with D unclear. Deletions cut 3 bases from V and 3 bases from J, with 5 bases between. CDR1 and CDR2 (germline): SEHNR, FQNEAQ (reference sequence). CDR3 length equals 12 residues. CDR3 amino acids: CASSFGDTEAFF. In DNA, the CDR3 is TGTGCCAGCAGCTTCGGTGACACTGAAGCTTTCTTT.

The genes are TRBV30 and TRBJ1-2; D is perhaps TRBD1 (5 bases). The CDR3 runs to 15 residues. Germline CDR1 reads GTSNPN; CDR2 reads SVGIG (reference sequence). The V end was cut by 0 bases, the J end by 7 bases, with 18 bases between. In nucleotides, the CDR3 is TGTGCCTGGAGTGTAGAGCGGGGGTACCGTAGTGGCTACACCTTC. It is translated as CAWSVERGYRSGYTF.

This clone was seen a single time. The chain carries TRBV25-1 and TRBJ2-7; TRBD2 matches 8 bases. The CDR3 loop spans 15 amino acids. V was pared by 1 base and J by 0 bases, with 2 bases of the junction left unmatched. Germline CDR1 is MGHDK and CDR2 is SYGVNS. Here the CDR3 reads CASSEFAGGSYEQYF. For the CDR3, the DNA is TGTGCCAGCAGTGAATTTGCGGGGGGCTCCTACGAGCAGTACTTC.

This clone was counted only a few times. The V and J genes are TRBV7-6 and TRBJ2-3; D is perhaps TRBD2 (5 bases). V was shortened by 3 bases and J by 0 bases, with 10 bases between the two germline ends. Germline loops: CDR1 SGHVS, CDR2 FNYEAQ. The CDR3 sequence is 15 residues long. This CDR3 reads CASSFELASTDTQYF. The CDR3 DNA reads as TGTGCCAGCAGCTTTGAGTTAGCGAGCACAGATACGCAGTATTTT.

This chain links TRBV11-2 with TRBJ2-4; 9 bases line up with TRBD1. The CDR3 sequence is 14 residues long. Trimming took 6 bases from V and 5 from J; bases not matched to a gene: 5. Germline CDR1 and CDR2: SGHAT and FQNNGV. The CDR3 nucleotides are TGTGCCAGCAGGGAACAGGGGGCCGAAAACATTCAGTACTTC. Translation gives CASREQGAENIQYF.

The chain links TRBV6-1 to TRBJ1-6; D is ambiguous. Germline CDR1 is MNHNS and CDR2 is SASEGT. The CDR3 has 14 residues. Deletions cut 3 bases from V and 7 bases from J, with 10 bases between. The CDR3 DNA is TGTGCCAGCAGTGAGGATTGGGAGAATTCACCCCTCCACTTT. It is translated as CASSEDWENSPLHF.

The rearrangement uses TRBV27 and TRBJ1-5; the D gene is possibly TRBD1 (6 bases). Germline loops: CDR1 MNHEY, CDR2 SMNVEV (reference sequence). The CDR3 has 14 residues. Trimming took 2 bases from V and 4 from J, leaving 9 bases between them. The CDR3, as DNA: TGTGCCAGCAGTTTAGCAACAGGGAATCAGCCCCAGCATTTT. Translating it yields CASSLATGNQPQHF.

This clone was detected only a few times. CDR3 in DNA: TGCGCCAGCAGTGACTCATTAGCGGGGACCAGGGAGACCCAGTACTTC. The encoded protein is CASSDSLAGTRETQYF. The V gene is TRBV10-2, the J gene TRBJ2-5; 8 nucleotides match TRBD2. The ends lost 3 bases at V and 5 bases at J; junction bases unmatched: 11. In germline, CDR1 is WSHSY, CDR2 SAAADI. The CDR3 runs to 16 residues.

The chain uses TRBV19 and TRBJ2-1, with D possibly being TRBD2 (6 bases). CDR1 and CDR2 (germline): LNHDA, SQIVND (reference sequence). V was clipped by 5 bases and J by 7 bases, with 18 bases between them. This CDR3 is built from 15 residues. Here the CDR3 reads CASSPLGLAANEQFF. CDR3 DNA: TGTGCCAGTAGTCCACTAGGATTAGCGGCAAATGAGCAGTTCTTC.

The chain couples TRBV5-5 to TRBJ2-3; D is possibly TRBD2 (5 bases). Trimming cost V 4 bases and J 1 base, with 7 bases left between them. Per the germline V gene, CDR1 is SGHKS and CDR2 is YYEKEE (reference sequence). The CDR3 contains 13 residues. CDR3 sequence: CASSVGGTDTQYF. In nucleotides, the CDR3 is TGTGCCAGCAGCGTCGGGGGCACAGATACGCAGTATTTT.

The chain is built from TRBV4-1 and TRBJ2-7, with a weak D call TRBD2 (5 bases). With 2 bases removed from V and 4 bases from J, the gap between germline ends came to 18 bases. This CDR3 contains 16 residues. Germline V gene lookup returns CDR1 MGHRA and CDR2 YSYEKL. CDR3: CASSQSQSWGAYEQYF. CDR3 DNA sequence: TGCGCCAGCAGCCAATCTCAAAGCTGGGGAGCATACGAGCAGTACTTC.

The V and J genes are TRBV21-1 and TRBJ2-3; TRBD2, the D gene given by the table, was not confirmed from the DNA. TRBV21-1 is a pseudogene. The CDR3 is made up of 15 amino acids. The CDR3 spells CASSNKRELTDTQYF. The CDR3 nucleotides read TGTGCCAGCAGCAACAAGCGGGAACTCACAGATACGCAGTATTTT.

The J gene is TRBJ1-4, the V gene TRBV6-5, with no clear D. Trimming left V 2 bases short and J 5 bases short, with 9 bases between. Germline V gene lookup returns CDR1 MNHEY and CDR2 SVGAGI. This CDR3 is built from 14 residues. The CDR3 DNA follows: TGTGCCAGCAGTTACCGGGGAGGGAATGAAAAACTGTTTTTT. Translating gives CASSYRGGNEKLFF.

The rearrangement links TRBV27 to TRBJ1-2, with D maybe TRBD1 (5 bases). Trimming left V 2 bases short and J 5 bases short, with 15 bases between. The CDR3 contains 15 residues. The germline V gene has CDR1 MNHEY and CDR2 SMNVEV (reference sequence). The CDR3 coding sequence is TGTGCCAGCAGTTTACGGGGGATAAGTGGTTATGGCTACACCTTC. Its translation: CASSLRGISGYGYTF.

In its sample, this clone was seen once. The J gene is TRBJ2-1, the V gene TRBV5-1, with D possibly matching TRBD2 (6 bases). Per the germline V gene, CDR1 is SGHRS and CDR2 is YFSETQ. V gave up 4 bases and J gave up 9 bases, with 20 bases separating them. The CDR3 loop spans 15 amino acids. The CDR3 spells CASSPGPGGAGEQFF. The CDR3 DNA follows: TGCGCCAGCAGCCCGGGACCAGGAGGGGCTGGTGAGCAGTTCTTC.

In its sample, this clone was seen a few times. V is TRBV30 and J is TRBJ1-4; TRBD1 is a possible D gene (6 bases). V shed 3 bases and J shed 5 bases, with 10 bases lying between them. Germline CDR1 is GTSNPN and CDR2 is SVGIG (reference sequence). CDR3 length: 13 amino acids. The CDR3 DNA is TGTGCCTGGAGCGACGGACAGAATGAAAAACTGTTTTTT. Encoded protein: CAWSDGQNEKLFF.

The rearrangement joins TRBV7-9 to TRBJ2-1, with D perhaps matching TRBD2 (6 bases). The CDR3 is 16 residues long. Trimming took off 5 bases at V and 3 bases at J, with 17 bases between the two ends. Per the germline V gene, CDR1 is SEHNR and CDR2 is FQNEAQ (reference sequence). CDR3: CASSLVMSRDYNEQFF. The DNA of the CDR3 is TGTGCCAGCAGCCTTGTTATGTCGCGGGACTACAATGAGCAGTTCTTC.